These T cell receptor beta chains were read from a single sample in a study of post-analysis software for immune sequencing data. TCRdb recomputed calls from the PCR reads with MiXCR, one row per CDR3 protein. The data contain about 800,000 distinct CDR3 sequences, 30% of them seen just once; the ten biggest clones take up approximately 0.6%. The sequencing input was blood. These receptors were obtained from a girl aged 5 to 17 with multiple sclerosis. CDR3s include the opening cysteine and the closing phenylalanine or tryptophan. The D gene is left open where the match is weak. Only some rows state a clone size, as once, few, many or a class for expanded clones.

CSAKLDQGSPYEQYF	TGCAGCGCCAAGCTCGATCAGGGATCACCCTACGAGCAGTACTTC	-	TRBV29-1	TRBJ2-7	-
CASSYSTGYTDTQYF	TGTGCCAGCAGTTACTCGACGGGATACACAGATACGCAGTATTTT	-	TRBV6-8	TRBJ2-3	few
CASSPGTGTYEQYF	TGCGCCAGCAGCCCAGGGACAGGAACTTACGAGCAGTACTTC	TRBD1	TRBV18	TRBJ2-7	many
CSARWQPNQPQHF	TGCAGTGCTAGGTGGCAGCCTAATCAGCCCCAGCATTTT	-	TRBV20-1	TRBJ1-5	few
CASRGDRGRPKRTDTQYF	TGTGCCAGCAGGGGGGACAGGGGGCGTCCCAAACGCACAGATACGCAGTATTTT	TRBD1	TRBV2	TRBJ2-3	few
CASRNLGATNTEAFF	TGTGCCAGCAGAAACCTGGGGGCAACGAACACTGAAGCTTTCTTT	-	TRBV6-1	TRBJ1-1	-
CASSQKAHGRPGGNEQFF	TGTGCCAGCAGCCAAAAAGCTCACGGGCGGCCCGGAGGTAATGAGCAGTTCTTC	-	TRBV14	TRBJ2-1	few
CSVEDLAHSSTDTQYF	TGCAGCGTTGAAGACCTTGCGCACTCTAGCACAGATACGCAGTATTTT	-	TRBV29-1	TRBJ2-3	-
CSAENRGRGQFF	TGCAGTGCGGAAAACAGGGGAAGGGGGCAGTTCTTC	TRBD1	TRBV20-1	TRBJ2-1	once
CASSQTSWEQFF	TGCGCCAGCAGCCAGACTAGCTGGGAGCAGTTCTTC	TRBD2	TRBV5-1	TRBJ2-1	-
CSAAGISSYEQYF	TGCAGTGCAGCAGGGATCAGCTCCTACGAGCAGTACTTC	-	TRBV20-1	TRBJ2-7	few
CSARFASFGEQFF	TGCAGTGCTAGATTCGCTAGTTTTGGTGAGCAGTTCTTC	-	TRBV20-1	TRBJ2-1	many
CASTRGGPGGITDTQYF	TGTGCCAGCACCCGAGGGGGTCCGGGGGGGATTACAGATACGCAGTATTTT	TRBD2	TRBV6-1	TRBJ2-3	-
CASTTGTATNEKLFF	TGTGCCAGCACGACAGGGACTGCAACTAATGAAAAACTGTTTTTT	TRBD1	TRBV7-2	TRBJ1-4	few
CASSQRGPIRYTF	TGTGCCAGCAGCCAAAGGGGCCCCATTCGCTACACCTTC	-	TRBV3-1	TRBJ1-2	-
CASSLDGPIREGGYTF	TGTGCCAGCAGCTTGGACGGGCCGATTCGGGAGGGTGGCTACACCTTC	-	TRBV7-2	TRBJ1-2	few
CSALTGRGEKLFF	TGCAGCGCGCTCACGGGGAGAGGTGAAAAACTGTTTTTT	-	TRBV29-1	TRBJ1-4	-
CASSPGDQTVEQYF	TGCGCCAGCAGCCCCGGAGACCAGACGGTCGAGCAGTACTTC	-	TRBV5-1	TRBJ2-7	once
CSVVMQETQYF	TGCAGCGTTGTAATGCAAGAGACCCAGTACTTC	-	TRBV29-1	TRBJ2-5	few
CSARVKLAMAADTQYF	TGCAGTGCTAGGGTCAAACTAGCGATGGCCGCAGATACGCAGTATTTT	TRBD2	TRBV20-1	TRBJ2-3	few
CASRTGRGQRGYNEQFF	TGTGCCAGTCGGACAGGGAGGGGCCAGCGGGGCTACAATGAGCAGTTCTTC	-	TRBV2	TRBJ2-1	-
CSVTLGSGNEKRFF	TGCAGCGTCACACTAGGGAGCGGCAATGAAAAACGGTTTTTT	-	TRBV29-1	TRBJ1-4	-
CASSLRGYNEQFF	TGTGCCAGCAGCTTGCGGGGATACAATGAGCAGTTCTTC	-	TRBV7-2	TRBJ2-1	many
CASSVGSRANVLTF	TGTGCCAGCAGCGTAGGTTCTAGGGCCAACGTCCTGACTTTC	-	TRBV9	TRBJ2-6	many
CSVGQTGEETQYF	TGCAGCGTCGGCCAGACAGGGGAAGAGACCCAGTACTTC	TRBD1	TRBV29-1	TRBJ2-5	few
CASSQATQTYGYTF	TGTGCCAGCAGCCAAGCGACCCAGACCTATGGCTACACCTTC	-	TRBV3-1	TRBJ1-2	few
CSGGATVNTEAFF	TGCAGCGGAGGAGCGACAGTGAACACTGAAGCTTTCTTT	-	TRBV29-1	TRBJ1-1	-
CRTSGGGSSYNEQFF	TGCAGGACCTCCGGCGGGGGGTCATCCTACAATGAGCAGTTCTTC	TRBD2	TRBV20-1	TRBJ2-1	-
CASTSTSGGTDTQYF	TGCGCCAGCACATCGACTAGCGGGGGCACAGATACGCAGTATTTT	TRBD2	TRBV5-1	TRBJ2-3	-
CASSQDMRQFYGYTF	TGTGCCAGCAGCCAAGATATGAGACAGTTTTATGGCTACACCTTC	-	TRBV14	TRBJ1-2	-
CSAPGLAGGHSYNEQFF	TGCAGTGCTCCGGGACTAGCGGGAGGCCACTCCTACAATGAGCAGTTCTTC	TRBD2	TRBV20-1	TRBJ2-1	-
CASIGGWQPQHF	TGTGCCAGCATAGGAGGGTGGCAGCCCCAGCATTTT	-	TRBV28	TRBJ1-5	-
CSAPDSVSDYNEQFF	TGCAGTGCTCCGGACTCGGTTTCGGACTACAATGAGCAGTTCTTC	-	TRBV20-1	TRBJ2-1	few
CASSLRVGAGTDTQYF	TGTGCCAGCAGTTTAAGAGTGGGTGCGGGCACAGATACGCAGTATTTT	-	TRBV27	TRBJ2-3	once
CASSYLGLGDPGANVLTF	TGTGCCAGCAGTTACCTCGGACTGGGGGATCCTGGGGCCAACGTCCTGACTTTC	-	TRBV6-5	TRBJ2-6	many
CASSQGGAGDTEAFF	TGTGCCAGCAGCCAAGGGGGTGCAGGGGACACTGAAGCTTTCTTT	-	TRBV4-2	TRBJ1-1	-
CSASQTGTTYEQYF	TGCAGTGCTAGTCAAACCGGGACCACCTACGAGCAGTACTTC	-	TRBV20-1	TRBJ2-7	-
CASSLSVSSGGQETQYF	TGCGCCAGCAGCTTGTCGGTCTCTAGCGGGGGACAAGAGACCCAGTACTTC	TRBD2	TRBV5-1	TRBJ2-5	few
CSAPGQGIDIQYF	TGCAGTGCTCCCGGACAGGGTATTGACATTCAGTACTTC	TRBD1	TRBV20-1	TRBJ2-4	few
CASSPLTGTEAFF	TGTGCCAGCAGTCCCCTCACAGGAACTGAAGCTTTCTTT	-	TRBV28	TRBJ1-1	-
CASSYIKGGTPNQPQHF	TGTGCCAGCAGTTACATAAAGGGCGGGACCCCTAATCAGCCCCAGCATTTT	-	TRBV6-5	TRBJ1-5	-
CAISDRGQTTSYEQYF	TGTGCCATCAGTGACCGCGGACAGACAACCTCCTACGAGCAGTACTTC	-	TRBV10-3	TRBJ2-7	-
CSARPGLAPARQYF	TGCAGTGCCCGTCCGGGACTAGCACCCGCCAGGCAGTACTTC	TRBD2	TRBV20-1	TRBJ2-5	-
CASGYQGKPYF	TGTGCCAGCGGATACCAGGGAAAACCGTACTTC	-	TRBV6-1	TRBJ2-7	-
CASSYERTGPPDTQYF	TGTGCCAGCAGTTACGAGAGGACAGGCCCTCCAGATACGCAGTATTTT	TRBD1	TRBV6-2/TRBV6-3	TRBJ2-3	-
CASSEPQGRIIYNEQYF	TGTGCCAGCAGCGAGCCCCAGGGACGGATCATCTACAATGAGCAGTACTTC	-	TRBV9	TRBJ2-7	once
CSARGRDRSQPQHF	TGCAGTGCTAGGGGCCGGGACAGGAGTCAGCCCCAGCATTTT	TRBD1	TRBV20-1	TRBJ1-5	few
CASTRIQGDPFF	TGTGCCAGCACTCGGATACAGGGAGATCCGTTCTTC	-	TRBV7-2	TRBJ2-1	few
CASRRSEPYEQYF	TGTGCCAGCAGGAGGTCAGAACCCTACGAGCAGTACTTC	-	TRBV28	TRBJ2-7	-
CSVVGPPYGCTF	-	-	TRBV29-1	TRBJ1-2	-
CASSLEGGRLAKNIQYF	TGCGCCAGCAGCTTGGAAGGGGGAAGACTAGCCAAAAACATTCAGTACTTC	-	TRBV5-1	TRBJ2-4	-
CASGRTGVAYEQYF	TGTGCCAGCGGTAGGACAGGGGTCGCCTACGAGCAGTACTTC	TRBD1	TRBV28	TRBJ2-7	-
CSAKYPDRPRSNEQFF	TGCAGTGCCAAGTACCCGGACAGACCGAGGAGCAATGAGCAGTTCTTC	-	TRBV20-1	TRBJ2-1	few
CASSGQQVGEQYF	TGCGCCAGCAGTGGACAACAGGTCGGTGAGCAGTACTTC	-	TRBV5-1	TRBJ2-7	once
CASSGFQGDTEAFF	TGTGCCAGCTCCGGATTTCAGGGGGACACTGAAGCTTTCTTT	TRBD1	TRBV18	TRBJ1-1	-
CASFPLSGSRGTEAFF	TGTGCCAGCTTCCCCCTCTCAGGGAGCAGGGGGACTGAAGCTTTCTTT	TRBD1	TRBV28	TRBJ1-1	once
CATSVSSSYEQYF	TGTGCCACCAGCGTCAGTAGCTCCTACGAGCAGTACTTC	-	TRBV15	TRBJ2-7	-